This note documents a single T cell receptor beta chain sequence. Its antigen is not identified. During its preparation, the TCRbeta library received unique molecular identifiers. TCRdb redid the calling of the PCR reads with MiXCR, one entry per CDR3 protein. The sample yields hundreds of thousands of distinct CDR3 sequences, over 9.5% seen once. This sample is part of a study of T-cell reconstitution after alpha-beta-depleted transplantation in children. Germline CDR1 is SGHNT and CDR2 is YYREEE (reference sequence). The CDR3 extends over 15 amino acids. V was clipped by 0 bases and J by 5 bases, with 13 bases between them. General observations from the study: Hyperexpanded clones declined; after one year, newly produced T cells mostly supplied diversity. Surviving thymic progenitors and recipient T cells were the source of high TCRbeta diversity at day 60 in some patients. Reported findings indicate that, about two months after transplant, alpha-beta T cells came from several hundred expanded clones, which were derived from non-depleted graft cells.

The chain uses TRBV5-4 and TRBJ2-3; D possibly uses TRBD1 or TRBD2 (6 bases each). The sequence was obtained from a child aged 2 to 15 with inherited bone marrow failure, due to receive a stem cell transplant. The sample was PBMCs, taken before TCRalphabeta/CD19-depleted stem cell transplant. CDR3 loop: CASSLVGGAIDTQYF. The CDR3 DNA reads TGTGCCAGCAGCTTGGTCGGGGGCGCGATAGATACGCAGTATTTT.